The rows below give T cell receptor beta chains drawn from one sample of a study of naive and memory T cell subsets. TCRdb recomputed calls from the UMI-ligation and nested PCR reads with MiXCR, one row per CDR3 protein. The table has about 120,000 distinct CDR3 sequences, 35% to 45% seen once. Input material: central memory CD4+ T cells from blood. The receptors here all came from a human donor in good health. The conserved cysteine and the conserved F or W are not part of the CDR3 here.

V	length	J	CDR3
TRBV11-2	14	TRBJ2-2	ASSSRTTLNTGELF
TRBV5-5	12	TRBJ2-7	ASSLVGRAYEQY
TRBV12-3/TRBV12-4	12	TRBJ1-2	ASSPGGNESGYT
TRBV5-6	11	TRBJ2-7	ASSFQDVYEQY
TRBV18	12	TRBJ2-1	ASSRDRADNEQF
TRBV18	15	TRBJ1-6	ASSPMGQGLINSPLH
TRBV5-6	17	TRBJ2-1	ASSLLGSGTSGRRDEQF
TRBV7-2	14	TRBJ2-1	ASSLLWTSGSGEQF
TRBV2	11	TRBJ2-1	ASSRTGGSEQF
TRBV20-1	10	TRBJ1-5	SARYLNQPQH
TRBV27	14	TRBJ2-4	ASTIHRLVPKNIQY
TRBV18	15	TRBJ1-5	ASSPALRGDSNQPQH
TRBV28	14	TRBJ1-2	ASSPPGSRANYGYT
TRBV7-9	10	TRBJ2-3	ASSLAQDTQY
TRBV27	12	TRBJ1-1	ASSFIRQGAEAF
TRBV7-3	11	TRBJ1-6	ASSLEQNSPLH
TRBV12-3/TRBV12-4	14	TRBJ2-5	ASSSQRGPEQETQY
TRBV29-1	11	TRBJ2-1	SVPKWGVNEQF
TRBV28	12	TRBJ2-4	ASSSDRAKNIQY
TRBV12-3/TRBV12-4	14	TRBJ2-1	ASRLAGPQGYNEQF
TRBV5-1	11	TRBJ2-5	ASSFDKKETQY
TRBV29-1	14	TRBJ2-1	SVWGLAGGWYNEQF
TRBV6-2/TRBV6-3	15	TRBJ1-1	ASSYHIGGVRGTEAF
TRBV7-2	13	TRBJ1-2	ASSPRQPGGYGYT
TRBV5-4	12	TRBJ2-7	ASSFRGESYEQY
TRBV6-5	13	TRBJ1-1	ASSYSRLGGTEAF
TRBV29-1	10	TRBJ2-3	SGRTGTDTQY
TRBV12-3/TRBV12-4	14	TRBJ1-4	ASSLVVGSINEKLF
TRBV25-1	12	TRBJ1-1	ASSESRGGTEAF
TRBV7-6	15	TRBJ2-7	ASSPSPLAGNSYEQY
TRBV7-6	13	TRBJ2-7	ASSSRTGLASEQY
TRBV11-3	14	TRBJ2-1	ANSWGRDPRGNEQF
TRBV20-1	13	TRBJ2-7	SAEGMTGAPIEQY
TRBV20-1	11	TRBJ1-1	SASSSADTEAF
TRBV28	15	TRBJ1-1	ASSLGAASYMNTEAF
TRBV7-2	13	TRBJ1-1	ASSVDIGGWTEAF
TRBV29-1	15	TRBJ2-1	SVPTVPSGNSYNEQF
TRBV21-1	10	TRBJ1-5	ASSRQAPGQH
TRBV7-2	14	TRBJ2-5	ASSTRWGSSQETQY
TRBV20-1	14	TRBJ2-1	SARVATSGSLKEQF
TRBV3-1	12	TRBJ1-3	ASSMRRPGNTIY
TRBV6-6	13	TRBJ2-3	ASSYLGSISDTQY
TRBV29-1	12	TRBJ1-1	SVTKTGANTEAF
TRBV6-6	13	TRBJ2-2	ASSYQRGRTGELF
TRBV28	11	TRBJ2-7	ASRTGTPEESV
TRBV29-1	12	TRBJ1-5	SVEDRGKGQPQH
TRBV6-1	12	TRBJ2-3	ASTGGTSTDTQY
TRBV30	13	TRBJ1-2	AWSVMRQLNYGYT
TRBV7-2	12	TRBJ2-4	ASSFLGGKNIQY
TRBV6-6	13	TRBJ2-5	ASSYGSGVEKTQY
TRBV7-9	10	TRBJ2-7	ASSFTGDEQY
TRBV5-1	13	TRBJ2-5	ASSLRGSDQETQY
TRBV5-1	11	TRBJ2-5	ASSSQGQETQY
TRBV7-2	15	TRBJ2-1	ASSSTSVSSSYNEQF